This T cell receptor (beta chain) is from a study of blood T cell repertoires in COVID-19. Here immunoSEQ multiplex PCR was the method, and the copy in TCRdb shows in-frame clones only, minus some. Counted here are approximately 190,000 clones, 82% occurring once; the ten biggest clones make up roughly 7.1%. This CDR3 spans 14 amino acids. Between the trimmed V and J ends, which lost 5 bases and 2 bases, there was a span of 10 bases. Germline CDR1 LNHDA, CDR2 SQIVND (reference sequence). The sample comprised peripheral blood. This sequence joins TRBV19 and TRBJ2-1, with a possible D match to TRBD1 (5 bases). The source is a woman aged 60 to 75 with COVID-19, enrolled during active disease. The CDR3 bases are TGTGCCAGTAGTGACAGCTACGCCTACAATGAGCAGTTCTTC. Its protein is CASSDSYAYNEQFF.